The entry below gives a single T cell receptor (beta chain) sequence along with its context. Its antigen is undetermined. With 60 Vbeta and 13 Jbeta primers, the PCR was carried out. The method was immunoSEQ multiplex PCR; TCRdb's version includes in-frame clones alone and lacks a portion of them. The sample gives roughly 120,000 clones, about three quarters of which show up once; around 3% is in the top ten. The sample comes from a study of cytomegalovirus exposure and HLA in healthy donors. Study as a whole: HLA-typed donors contributed around 88 million unique TCRs, which were held in an early data release.

Study-level results: When analyzed later, a missense DCLRE1C variant was found to be linked to TCR beta V- and J-gene trimming.

The CDR3 runs to 14 residues. The V and J ends lost 2 bases and 8 bases, in that order; junction bases with no gene match: 6. Germline V gives CDR1 SNHLY, CDR2 FYNNEI. The sample taken for sequencing was PBMCs. The sequence was collected from a middle-aged woman in good health and CMV-seropositive. The chain couples TRBV2 to TRBJ1-2; 9 nucleotides align to TRBD1. The CDR3 region is CASSERWTGVGYTF. Here the CDR3 DNA reads TGTGCCAGCAGTGAACGATGGACAGGGGTCGGCTACACCTTC. Filled out from reference TRBV2 and TRBJ1-2, the complete variable domain reads EPEVTQTPSHQVTQMGQEVILRCVPISNHLYFYWYRQILGQKVEFLVSFYNNEISEKSEIFDDQFSVERPDGSNFTLKIRSTKLEDSAMYFCASSERWTGVGYTFGSGTRLTVV.